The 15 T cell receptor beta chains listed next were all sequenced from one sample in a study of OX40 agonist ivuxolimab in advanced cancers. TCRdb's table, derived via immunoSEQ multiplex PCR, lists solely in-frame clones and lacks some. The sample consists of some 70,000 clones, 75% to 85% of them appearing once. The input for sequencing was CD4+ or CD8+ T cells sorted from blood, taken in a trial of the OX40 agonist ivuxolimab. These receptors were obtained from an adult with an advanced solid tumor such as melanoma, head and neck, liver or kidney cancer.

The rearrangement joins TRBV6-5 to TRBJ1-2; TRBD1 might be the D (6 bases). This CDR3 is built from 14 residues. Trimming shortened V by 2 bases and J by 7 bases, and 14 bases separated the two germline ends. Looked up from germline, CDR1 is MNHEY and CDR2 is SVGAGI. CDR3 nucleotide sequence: TGTGCCAGCAGTTACATGGAGGGGGGCGGTGGCTACACCTTC. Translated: CASSYMEGGGGYTF.

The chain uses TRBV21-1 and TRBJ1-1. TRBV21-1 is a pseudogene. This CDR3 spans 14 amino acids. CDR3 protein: CASSPGQVNTEAFF. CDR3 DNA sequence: TGTGCCAGCAGCCCCGGGCAGGTGAACACTGAAGCTTTCTTT.

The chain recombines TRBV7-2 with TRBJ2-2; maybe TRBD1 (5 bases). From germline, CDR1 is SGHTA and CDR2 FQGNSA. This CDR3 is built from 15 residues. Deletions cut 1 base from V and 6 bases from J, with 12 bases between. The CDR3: CASSLVGVLAGELFF. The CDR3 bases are TGTGCCAGCAGCTTAGTAGGGGTATTAGCCGGGGAGCTGTTTTTT.

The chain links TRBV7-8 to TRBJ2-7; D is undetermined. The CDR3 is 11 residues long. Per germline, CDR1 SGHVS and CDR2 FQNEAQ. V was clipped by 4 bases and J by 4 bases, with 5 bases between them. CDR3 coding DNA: TGTGCCAGCAGCTCCGTTTACGAGCAGTACTTC. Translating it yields CASSSVYEQYF.

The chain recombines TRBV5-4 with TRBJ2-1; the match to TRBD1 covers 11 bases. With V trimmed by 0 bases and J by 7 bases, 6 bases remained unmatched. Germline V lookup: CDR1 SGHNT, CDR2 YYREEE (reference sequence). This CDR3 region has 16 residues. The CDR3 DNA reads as TGTGCCAGCAGCTTGGCCGGGGACAGGGGGTATAATGAGCAGTTCTTC. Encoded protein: CASSLAGDRGYNEQFF.

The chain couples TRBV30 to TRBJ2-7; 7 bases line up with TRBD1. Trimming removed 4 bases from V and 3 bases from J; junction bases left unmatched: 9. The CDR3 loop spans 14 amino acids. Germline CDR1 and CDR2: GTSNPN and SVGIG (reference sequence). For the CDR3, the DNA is TGTGCCTGGAACCGACCAGGGGGAAACTACGAGCAGTACTTC. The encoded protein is CAWNRPGGNYEQYF. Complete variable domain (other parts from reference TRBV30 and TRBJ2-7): SQTIHQWPATLVQPVGSPLSLECTVEGTSNPNLYWYRQAAGRGLQLLFYSVGIGQISSEVPQNLSASRPQDRQFILSSKKLLLSDSGFYLCAWNRPGGNYEQYFGPGTRLTVT.

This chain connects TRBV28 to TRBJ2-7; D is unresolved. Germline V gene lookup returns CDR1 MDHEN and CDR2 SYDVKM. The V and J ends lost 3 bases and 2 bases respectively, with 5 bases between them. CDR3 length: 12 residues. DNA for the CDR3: TGTGCCAGCAGTTTTCAAGCCTACGAGCAGTACTTC. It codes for CASSFQAYEQYF.

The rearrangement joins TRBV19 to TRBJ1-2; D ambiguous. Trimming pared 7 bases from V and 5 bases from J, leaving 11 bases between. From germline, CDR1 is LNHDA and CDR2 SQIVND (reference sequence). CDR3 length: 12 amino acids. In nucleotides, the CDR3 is TGTGCCAGTATGAGGTCCGCTTATGGCTACACCTTC. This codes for CASMRSAYGYTF.

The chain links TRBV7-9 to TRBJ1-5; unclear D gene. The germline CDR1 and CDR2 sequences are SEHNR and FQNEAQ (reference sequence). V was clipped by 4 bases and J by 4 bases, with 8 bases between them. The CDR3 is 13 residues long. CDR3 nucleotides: TGTGCCAGCAGCTCCGAACAAAATCAGCCCCAGCATTTT. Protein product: CASSSEQNQPQHF. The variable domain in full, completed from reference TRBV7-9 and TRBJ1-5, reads DTGVSQNPRHKITKRGQNVTFRCDPISEHNRLYWYRQTLGQGPEFLTYFQNEAQLEKSRLLSDRFSAERPKGSFSTLEIQRTEQGDSAMYLCASSSEQNQPQHFGDGTRLSIL.

CDR3 residues: CASSLGPGVDTQYF. In DNA form, the CDR3 reads TGCGCCAGCAGCTTGGGCCCTGGGGTAGATACGCAGTATTTT. The chain combines TRBV5-1 with TRBJ2-3, with no clear D. Germline V gives CDR1 SGHRS, CDR2 YFSETQ. CDR3 length equals 14 residues. V was shortened by 0 bases and J by 5 bases, with 10 bases between the two germline ends.

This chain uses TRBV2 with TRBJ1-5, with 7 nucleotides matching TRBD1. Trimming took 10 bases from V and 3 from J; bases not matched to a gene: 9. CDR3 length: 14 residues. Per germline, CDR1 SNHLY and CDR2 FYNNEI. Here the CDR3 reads CAIGRQGLNQPQHF. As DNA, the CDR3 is TGTGCCATCGGAAGACAGGGCCTCAATCAGCCCCAGCATTTT. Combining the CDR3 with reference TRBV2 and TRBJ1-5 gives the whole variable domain EPEVTQTPSHQVTQMGQEVILRCVPISNHLYFYWYRQILGQKVEFLVSFYNNEISEKSEIFDDQFSVERPDGSNFTLKIRSTKLEDSAMYFCAIGRQGLNQPQHFGDGTRLSIL.

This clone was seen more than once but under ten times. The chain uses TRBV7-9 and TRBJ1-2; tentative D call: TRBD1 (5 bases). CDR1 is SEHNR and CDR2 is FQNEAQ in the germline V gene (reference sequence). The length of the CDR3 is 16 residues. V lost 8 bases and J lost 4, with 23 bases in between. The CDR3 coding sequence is TGTGCCAGCGGCAAAGGGGAACGTGGAGGGGTCTATGGCTACACCTTC. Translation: CASGKGERGGVYGYTF.

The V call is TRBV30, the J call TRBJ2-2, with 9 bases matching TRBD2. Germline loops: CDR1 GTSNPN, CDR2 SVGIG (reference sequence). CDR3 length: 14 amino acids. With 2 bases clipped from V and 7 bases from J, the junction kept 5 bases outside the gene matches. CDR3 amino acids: CAWSSGTSNGELFF. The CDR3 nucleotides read TGTGCCTGGAGTTCCGGGACTAGCAACGGGGAGCTGTTTTTT.

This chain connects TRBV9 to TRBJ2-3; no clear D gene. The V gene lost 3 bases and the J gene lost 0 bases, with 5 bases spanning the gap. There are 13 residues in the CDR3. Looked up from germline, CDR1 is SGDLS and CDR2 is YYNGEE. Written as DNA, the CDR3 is TGTGCCAGCAGCGGCGCAAGCACAGATACGCAGTATTTT. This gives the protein CASSGASTDTQYF.

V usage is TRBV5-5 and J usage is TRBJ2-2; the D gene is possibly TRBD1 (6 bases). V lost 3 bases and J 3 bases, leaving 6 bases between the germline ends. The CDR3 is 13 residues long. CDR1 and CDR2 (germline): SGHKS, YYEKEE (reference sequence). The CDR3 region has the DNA TGTGCCAGCAGCTGGACAGACACCGGGGAGCTGTTTTTT. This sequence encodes CASSWTDTGELFF. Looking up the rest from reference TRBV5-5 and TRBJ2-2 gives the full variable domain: DAGVTQSPTHLIKTRGQQVTLRCSPISGHKSVSWYQQVLGQGPQFIFQYYEKEERGRGNFPDRFSARQFPNYSSELNVNALLLGDSALYLCASSWTDTGELFFGEGSRLTVL.